The rows below give T cell receptor beta chains drawn from one sample of a study of blood T cell repertoires in COVID-19. Only in-frame clones appear in the TCRdb table, and some are missing; sequencing was by immunoSEQ multiplex PCR. The data hold about 300,000 clones, with over 80% observed a single time. The sample comprised peripheral blood. These receptors originate from a woman aged 45-59 years with COVID-19, enrolled during active disease. The CDR3 runs from the conserved cysteine through the conserved F or W. The D gene is left open where the match is weak. Clone size, where shown, is once, few, many, or a class for clones that have expanded.

cdr3_length	j_call	d_call	v_call	clone_size	cdr3_aa	cdr3_nt
14	TRBJ2-1	-	TRBV5-1	-	CASSLTTGWDEQFF	TGCGCCAGCAGCTTGACGACAGGTTGGGATGAGCAGTTCTTC
17	TRBJ2-5	TRBD1	TRBV7-9	-	CASSPPRDRGPSETQYF	TGTGCCAGCAGCCCCCCCCGGGACAGGGGGCCTTCGGAGACCCAGTACTTC
18	TRBJ1-3	-	TRBV3-1/TRBV3-2	-	CASSQVRLASDSGNTIYF	TGTGCCAGCAGCCAAGTTCGACTCGCTAGCGACTCTGGAAACACCATATATTTT
14	TRBJ1-4	-	TRBV7-2	few	CASSPTRDDEKLFF	TGTGCCAGCAGCCCAACTCGGGATGATGAAAAACTGTTTTTT
14	TRBJ2-7	TRBD1	TRBV7-8	once	CASSPGQGGYEQYF	TGTGCCAGCAGCCCGGGACAGGGAGGCTACGAGCAGTACTTC
14	TRBJ2-5	-	TRBV24-1	-	CATSDLQVRETQYF	TGTGCCACCAGTGATTTACAGGTCCGGGAGACCCAGTACTTC
13	TRBJ1-1	TRBD1	TRBV29-1	-	CSVRTGEGTEAFF	TGCAGCGTTCGGACAGGGGAGGGTACTGAAGCTTTCTTT
16	TRBJ2-7	TRBD2	TRBV7-8	-	CASSFSTSGRTNEQYF	TGTGCCAGCAGCTTTTCGACTAGCGGGAGGACCAACGAGCAGTACTTC
16	TRBJ2-7	TRBD2	TRBV6-2/TRBV6-3	few	CASSFGTSGSPYEQYF	TGTGCCAGCAGTTTTGGGACTAGCGGGAGTCCCTACGAGCAGTACTTC
14	TRBJ1-1	TRBD1	TRBV5-1	once	CASSSDRAGTEAFF	TGCGCCAGCAGCTCGGACAGGGCGGGGACTGAAGCTTTCTTT
14	TRBJ2-7	TRBD1	TRBV5-6	-	CASNPGQGAHEQYF	TGTGCCAGCAACCCGGGACAGGGGGCCCACGAGCAGTACTTC
15	TRBJ2-3	TRBD2	TRBV5-1	-	CASSYVGGDTDTQYF	TGCGCCAGCAGCTACGTCGGGGGGGACACAGATACGCAGTATTTT
15	TRBJ2-7	TRBD1	TRBV30	-	CAWSRVGQGSYEQYF	TGTGCCTGGAGTAGGGTGGGACAGGGGTCCTACGAGCAGTACTTC
16	TRBJ2-5	TRBD1	TRBV27	-	CASSARQGDRVETQYF	TGTGCCAGCAGTGCTAGACAGGGTGACCGGGTAGAGACCCAGTACTTC
16	TRBJ2-7	TRBD2	TRBV5-1	-	CASSLGLGTSDNEQYF	TGCGCCAGCAGCTTGGGCCTCGGGACTAGCGACAACGAGCAGTACTTC
16	TRBJ2-1	TRBD2	TRBV18	-	CASSPPGTSGDNEQFF	TGTGCCAGCTCACCTCCCGGGACTAGCGGTGACAATGAGCAGTTCTTC
12	TRBJ2-1	-	TRBV5-1	-	CASSLGYGEQFF	TGCGCCAGCAGCTTGGGTTACGGTGAGCAGTTCTTC
16	TRBJ2-7	-	TRBV18	once	CASSPFMITSSYEQYF	TGTGCCAGCTCACCATTTATGATAACCAGCTCCTACGAGCAGTACTTC
17	TRBJ2-1	TRBD2	TRBV29-1	-	CSVEWGTSGSVYNEQFF	TGCAGCGTTGAGTGGGGAACTAGCGGGAGTGTCTACAATGAGCAGTTCTTC
16	TRBJ1-2	TRBD1	TRBV2	-	CASSETGGRGSYGYTF	TGTGCCAGCAGTGAGACAGGGGGCCGGGGCTCTTATGGCTACACCTTC
15	TRBJ2-7	-	TRBV5-6	-	CASSFWQRASYEQYF	TGTGCCAGCAGCTTCTGGCAGCGGGCCTCCTACGAGCAGTACTTC
15	TRBJ2-3	-	TRBV7-2	-	CASSLSGPVEDTQYF	TGTGCCAGCAGCTTGAGCGGGCCGGTGGAAGATACGCAGTATTTT
13	TRBJ2-1	-	TRBV24-1	-	CATSDLGEDEQFF	TGTGCCACCAGTGATTTAGGGGAGGATGAGCAGTTCTTC
15	TRBJ1-1	-	TRBV19	once	CATTPWGLGNTEAFF	TGTGCCACCACTCCCTGGGGGCTCGGGAACACTGAAGCTTTCTTT